The clone carrying this T cell receptor (beta chain) showed up just a few times. Antigen specificity is unknown. This CDR3 is built from 18 residues. Germline V gene sequence: CDR1 LNHNV, CDR2 YYDKDF (reference sequence). Trimming left V 0 bases short and J 4 bases short, with 18 bases between. The second PCR ran roughly 7 to 12 cycles with a sample-barcoded 5' primer and J-beta primers. Through a template-switch adaptor with 12 random nucleotides, each cDNA molecule received a tag. TCRdb passed the 5' RACE reads through MiXCR, listing each CDR3 protein once. The sample gives approximately 1.5 million distinct CDR3 sequences, around 35% of which show up once; about 10% is in the top ten. This specimen belongs to a study of blood T cells in healthy people across ages. General study results and limits: TCR beta diversity per million T cells fell roughly linearly with age.

The V gene is TRBV15, the J gene TRBJ1-4; D is unresolved. This TCR was recovered from a woman younger than 45 in good health. Sequencing was carried out using blood. This CDR3 is CATSRDRYTFSGNEKLFF. Written as DNA, the CDR3 is TGTGCCACCAGCAGAGATCGGTACACTTTCTCCGGTAATGAAAAACTGTTTTTT.